The present T cell receptor beta chain was sequenced within a study of blood T cell repertoires in COVID-19. Profiling relied on immunoSEQ multiplex PCR, and the TCRdb table lists in-frame clones only, not all of them. This sample carries roughly 300,000 clones, about 85% of them seen once, and the ten largest clones take roughly 2.6%. Per germline, CDR1 SGHVS and CDR2 FNYEAQ. The V and J ends lost 5 bases and 6 bases, in that order; junction bases with no gene match: 7. There are 14 residues in the CDR3. Sequenced sample: PBMCs or T cells enriched from blood (not recorded which). The chain employs TRBV7-6 and TRBJ2-3, with 8 nucleotides matching TRBD1. This TCR derives from a woman aged 45-65 years who had recovered from COVID-19. Written as DNA, the CDR3 is TGTGCCAGCAGCCCCAGGGGGCAGGGGGATACGCAGTATTTT. Its protein product is CASSPRGQGDTQYF.